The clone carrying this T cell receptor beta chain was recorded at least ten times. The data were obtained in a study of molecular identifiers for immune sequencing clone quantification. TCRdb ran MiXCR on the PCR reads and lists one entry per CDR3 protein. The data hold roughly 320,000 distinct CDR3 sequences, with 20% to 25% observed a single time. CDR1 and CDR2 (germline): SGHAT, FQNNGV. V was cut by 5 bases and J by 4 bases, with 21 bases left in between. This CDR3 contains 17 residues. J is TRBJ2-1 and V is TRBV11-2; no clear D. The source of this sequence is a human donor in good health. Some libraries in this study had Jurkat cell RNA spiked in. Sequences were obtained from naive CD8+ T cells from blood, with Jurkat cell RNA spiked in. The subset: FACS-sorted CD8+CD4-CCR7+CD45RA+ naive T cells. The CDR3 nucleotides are TGTGCCAGCAGCCCCCCCGACTCACCAACCCATTACAATGAGCAGTTCTTC. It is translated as CASSPPDSPTHYNEQFF.